The source of this TCR beta chain is a study of T cell clonality in common variable immunodeficiency. Findings of the study overall: Compared with controls, CVID subjects had fewer shared TCRbeta clones. In common variable immunodeficiency, TCR beta chains reportedly carried fewer deletions and N-nucleotide insertions. Compared with healthy controls, CVID subjects showed increased TCRbeta clonality, mostly in about a third.

CDR1 is DFQATT and CDR2 is SNEGSKA in the germline V gene (reference sequence). CDR3 length equals 18 residues. V was shortened by 6 bases and J by 0 bases, with 24 bases between the two germline ends. Using immunoSEQ multiplex PCR, the repertoire was profiled, and TCRdb retains in-frame clones only, with some absent. The sample shows 25,000 to 30,000 clones, none of them appearing just once. As for this clone: Its antigen is not known. The read stops 3 residues short of the end of the CDR3; the missing end is completed from the germline J gene.

This chain joins TRBV20-1 and TRBJ2-1; maybe TRBD2 (6 bases). The sequencing input was peripheral blood mononuclear cells. The sequence was obtained from a human donor with common variable immunodeficiency. The CDR3 DNA, read in part, is TGCAGTGCCGTACACCGGAGCCCCCAAGCGGGCTCCTACAATGAG. Its translation is CSAVHRSPQAGSYNE. The entire CDR3 is CSAVHRSPQAGSYNEQFF.